This T cell receptor (beta chain) derives from a study of molecular identifiers for immune sequencing clone quantification. This clonotype has ten or more counts. TCRdb re-analysed the PCR reads in MiXCR, keeping a single row per CDR3 protein. The sample shows about 63,000 distinct CDR3 sequences, approximately 18% of them seen only once. The CDR3 spans 14 residues. Germline V gives CDR1 SQVTM, CDR2 ANQGSEA. Trimming took 1 base from V and 0 from J, leaving 9 bases between them. The chain links TRBV29-1 to TRBJ2-5, with D uncertain. The sequenced sample consisted of naive CD8+ T cells from blood, with Jurkat cell RNA spiked in. Subset noted: FACS-sorted CD8+CD4-CCR7+CD45RA+ naive T cells. The TCR was taken from a human donor in good health. Some libraries in this study had Jurkat cell RNA spiked in. For the CDR3, the DNA is TGCAGCGTTGAAGGGGCAGGAGACCAAGAGACCCAGTACTTC. It yields the protein CSVEGAGDQETQYF.